This T cell receptor (beta chain) appears in the sequencing data of a study of cytomegalovirus exposure and HLA in healthy donors. The PCR ran on 60 Vbeta and 13 Jbeta primers. Measured with immunoSEQ multiplex PCR; TCRdb has only the in-frame clones, and not every one. Of 200,000 or so clones in the sample, approximately 83% were seen once. Germline V gene data show CDR1 as SNHLY and CDR2 as FYNNEI. The CDR3 totals 16 residues. Trimming removed 2 bases at V and 0 bases at J, with 8 bases between. This clone appeared a single time. Sequenced sample: PBMCs. The rearrangement uses TRBV2 and TRBJ2-6; the D gene is possibly TRBD2 (5 bases). This receptor was obtained from a boy under 10 years old in good health and CMV-seronegative. The CDR3 bases are TGTGCCAGCAGTGAACTGGGAGCCTCTGGGGCCAACGTCCTGACTTTC. Its translation is CASSELGASGANVLTF.